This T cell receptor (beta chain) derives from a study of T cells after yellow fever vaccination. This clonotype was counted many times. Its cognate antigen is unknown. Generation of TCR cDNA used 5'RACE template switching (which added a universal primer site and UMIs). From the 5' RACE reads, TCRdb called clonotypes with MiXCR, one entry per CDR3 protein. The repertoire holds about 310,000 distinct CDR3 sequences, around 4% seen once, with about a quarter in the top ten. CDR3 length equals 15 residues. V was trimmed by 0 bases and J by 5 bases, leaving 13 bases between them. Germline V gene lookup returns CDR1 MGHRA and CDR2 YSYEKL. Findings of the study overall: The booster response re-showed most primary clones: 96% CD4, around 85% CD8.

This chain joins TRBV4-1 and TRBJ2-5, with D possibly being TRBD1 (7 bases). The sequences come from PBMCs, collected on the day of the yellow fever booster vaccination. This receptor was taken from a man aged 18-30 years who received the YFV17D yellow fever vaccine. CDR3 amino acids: CASSQDHAGGETQYF. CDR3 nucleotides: TGCGCCAGCAGCCAAGATCACGCAGGGGGGGAGACCCAGTACTTC.